This is a list of T cell receptor beta chains from one sample in a study of blood T cell repertoires in COVID-19. Method: immunoSEQ multiplex PCR; TCRdb's copy keeps in-frame clones and lacks some. Of 250,000 to 350,000 clones in the sample, 84% are singletons; the top ten hold 1.4% to 1.5%. Sequencing was performed on peripheral blood. These receptors all stem from a human donor with COVID-19, enrolled during active disease. The donor label of this sample is uncertain. Each CDR3 is given with its conserved first and last residue. D genes are given only for firm matches. Clone size is shown for a subset of rows, as once, few, many or a class of expanded clone.

clone_size	d_call	v_call	j_call	cdr3_nt	cdr3_aa
NA	NA	TRBV19	TRBJ2-3	TGTGCCAGTAGTATGAAAACCCCGACAGATACAGATACGCAGTATTTT	CASSMKTPTDTDTQYF
NA	TRBD1	TRBV28	TRBJ2-3	TGTGCCAGCAGTCCATTCAGGGGGCTTAGCGTAGATACGCAGTATTTT	CASSPFRGLSVDTQYF
once	NA	TRBV27	TRBJ1-2	TGTGCCAGCAGTTTGGTTTCTGCTCAGGGGCTGCGAGGCTACACCTTC	CASSLVSAQGLRGYTF
once	TRBD2	TRBV10-3	TRBJ2-7	TGTGCCAACCAACAGCGGGAGGGCCACGAGCAGTACTTC	CANQQREGHEQYF
NA	TRBD1	TRBV11-2	TRBJ2-7	TGTGCCAGCAGCCTCCAATGGACAGGGATGGACTACGAGCAGTACTTC	CASSLQWTGMDYEQYF
NA	TRBD1	TRBV9	TRBJ2-1	TGTGCCAGCAGCGCCGGGCAGGGGGCCTACAATGAGCAGTTCTTC	CASSAGQGAYNEQFF
NA	NA	TRBV5-6	TRBJ1-2	TGTGCCAGCAGCTTGGGACAGGACCAGCTCCTCTATGGCTACACCTTC	CASSLGQDQLLYGYTF
NA	NA	TRBV6-2/TRBV6-3	TRBJ1-5	TGTGCCAGCAGTTACTCACGGGGGGATCAGCCCCAGCATTTT	CASSYSRGDQPQHF
NA	TRBD1	TRBV30	TRBJ2-7	TGTGCCACGAGTAGGGGACAGCTAAGCTACGAGCAGTACTTC	CATSRGQLSYEQYF
NA	NA	TRBV28	TRBJ1-2	TGTGCCAGCAGAGCCACAGGTACTAACTATGGCTACACCTTC	CASRATGTNYGYTF
once	TRBD2	TRBV27	TRBJ2-5	TGTGCCACCGGAAGGTCGCTAGCGGGAGCGTCCCAAGAGACCCAGTACTTC	CATGRSLAGASQETQYF
NA	NA	TRBV27	TRBJ2-1	TGTGCCAGCAGTTTCTCAACTCTCAATGAGCAGTTCTTC	CASSFSTLNEQFF
NA	NA	TRBV5-4	TRBJ1-2	TGTGCCAGCAGCTCGCCCCTGGGGGGGTCCGACCCTGATGGCTACACCTTC	CASSSPLGGSDPDGYTF
NA	NA	TRBV10-1	TRBJ1-1	TGCGCCAGCAGCCACGGACAGCTGAACACTGAAGCTTTCTTT	CASSHGQLNTEAFF
NA	TRBD2	TRBV7-2	TRBJ2-3	TGTGCCAGCACCCCCGGGGAGCGGGGCGCGGGCGATACGCAGTATTTT	CASTPGERGAGDTQYF
NA	NA	TRBV7-3	TRBJ2-1	TGTGCCAGCAGCCCCCTGGTGAGCGGGAATGAGCAGTTCTTC	CASSPLVSGNEQFF
NA	TRBD2	TRBV12-5	TRBJ2-1	TGTGCTAGTGGTTTGGGTAGACTAGCGGGGAACAATGAGCAGTTCTTC	CASGLGRLAGNNEQFF
NA	NA	TRBV7-9	TRBJ1-2	TGTGCCAGCAGCTTTTCGTCGGTTAACTATGGCTACACCTTC	CASSFSSVNYGYTF
NA	TRBD1	TRBV14	TRBJ2-4	TGTGCCAGCAGCCAAGCCCCGACAGGGGAAATTCAGTACTTC	CASSQAPTGEIQYF
NA	NA	TRBV5-4	TRBJ1-1	TGTGCCAGCAGCTCCGTAGGGAGGGACGCCCTGCGGGCTGAAGCTTTCTTT	CASSSVGRDALRAEAFF
NA	NA	TRBV9	TRBJ2-2	TGTGCCAGCAGCGTAGTTACTAGGGACACCGGGGAGCTGTTTTTT	CASSVVTRDTGELFF
NA	NA	TRBV7-3	TRBJ2-1	TGTGCCAGCAGCCACCCGATTGGTGGGAGCGATGACAATGAGCAGTTCTTC	CASSHPIGGSDDNEQFF
NA	TRBD1	TRBV28	TRBJ1-3	TGTGCCAGCAGTAGGGGACAGTCTGGAAACACCATATATTTT	CASSRGQSGNTIYF
NA	NA	TRBV30	TRBJ2-1	TGTGCCTGGAGTGTCGAGCGTCTTAACAATGAGCAGTTCTTC	CAWSVERLNNEQFF
NA	TRBD2	TRBV3-1/TRBV3-2	TRBJ2-1	TGTGCCAGCAGCCTACAAGGGACTAGCGGGAGGAGGGGCTCCTACAATGAGCAGTTCTTC	CASSLQGTSGRRGSYNEQFF
NA	NA	TRBV3-1/TRBV3-2	TRBJ2-3	TGTGCCAGCAGCCAACTACTTCCGGGGACAGATACGCAGTATTTT	CASSQLLPGTDTQYF
NA	NA	TRBV3-1/TRBV3-2	TRBJ2-1	TGTGCCAGCAGCCAAGGGTCGGGAGATCTTGAGCAGTTCTTC	CASSQGSGDLEQFF
NA	NA	TRBV7-2	TRBJ1-2	TGTGCCAGCAGCTCCCGATTAGAAAGTTATGGCTACACCTTC	CASSSRLESYGYTF
NA	TRBD1	TRBV9	TRBJ1-6	TGTGCCAGCAGCGCTCAACAGGGGTGGAATTCACCCCTCCACTTT	CASSAQQGWNSPLHF
NA	TRBD1	TRBV3-1/TRBV3-2	TRBJ1-1	TGTGCCAGCAGCCAACTTTTAGGGGGCTCCGGCACTGAAGCTTTCTTT	CASSQLLGGSGTEAFF
NA	NA	TRBV5-1	TRBJ1-1	TGCGCCAGCAGCCCCAGTTGGGGGGAGAACACTGAAGCTTTCTTT	CASSPSWGENTEAFF
NA	NA	TRBV24-1	TRBJ2-6	TGTGCCACCAGTGACTCCCGCTCTGGGGCCAACGTCCTGACTTTC	CATSDSRSGANVLTF
many	TRBD2	TRBV20-1	TRBJ2-5	TGCAGTGCTAGTGGGGCGACTAGCGAGGGTCAAGAGACCCAGTACTTC	CSASGATSEGQETQYF
NA	NA	TRBV5-6	TRBJ1-2	TGTGCCAGCAGCCTATACAGGCTAGAAGGCTACACCTTC	CASSLYRLEGYTF
NA	TRBD1	TRBV30	TRBJ1-2	TGTGCCTGGAGTCCAGGGGGCGACTATGGCTACACCTTC	CAWSPGGDYGYTF
NA	NA	TRBV27	TRBJ1-6	TGTGCCTACGAGATGGCCCGGGGGGGTTGGAATTCACCCCTCCACTTT	CAYEMARGGWNSPLHF
NA	TRBD1	TRBV9	TRBJ1-1	TGTGCCAGCAGCCCTCGCTGGCAGGGGGATTTTGAAGCTTTCTTT	CASSPRWQGDFEAFF
NA	NA	TRBV19	TRBJ1-5	TGTGCCAGTAGCCACAGAAGGACAGTGAGCAATCAGCCCCAGCATTTT	CASSHRRTVSNQPQHF
NA	TRBD2	TRBV28	TRBJ2-1	TGTGCCAGCAGTTCCTTCGGACTAGCGGGCTCCTACAATGAGCAGTTCTTC	CASSSFGLAGSYNEQFF
NA	NA	TRBV21-1	TRBJ2-4	TGTGCCAGCGCGACGGGGGCAGCGGGGGCCAAAAACATTCAGTACTTC	CASATGAAGAKNIQYF